Listed below are T cell receptor beta chains from one sample, sequenced in a study of Graves' ophthalmopathy and Graves' hyperthyroidism. TCRdb re-called the multiplex PCR reads with MiXCR, one entry per CDR3 protein. Seen here are more than 1,000,000 distinct CDR3 sequences, about two fifths observed once, and the top ten hold around 10%. The specimen was peripheral blood or thyroid tissue (not recorded which). The receptors were sampled from an adult man with Graves' hyperthyroidism. Each CDR3 is given with its conserved first and last residue. Each record gives: CDR3 length, V gene, J gene, CDR3 protein.

>14|TRBV29-1|TRBJ2-3
CSVEKGLGADTQYF
>16|TRBV5-1|TRBJ2-7
CASSDPGQGAGGEQYF
>13|TRBV7-8|TRBJ1-2
CASSFEVRYGYTF
>13|TRBV4-3|TRBJ2-7
CASSQGKSYEQYF
>16|TRBV12-3/TRBV12-4|TRBJ2-5
CASSLSGASGQETQYF
>15|TRBV14|TRBJ1-1
CASSQGSRRNTEAFF
>11|TRBV19|TRBJ1-1
CASSITGEAFF
>11|TRBV6-5|TRBJ1-1
CASRGPIEAFF
>15|TRBV6-5|TRBJ1-2
CASSYGQGAGYGYTF
>15|TRBV7-2|TRBJ1-6
CASSPSGRSNSPLHF
>9|TRBV27|TRBJ2-5
CATGGTQYF
>14|TRBV7-8|TRBJ2-5
CASSPRAGEETQYF
>18|TRBV7-8|TRBJ1-4
CASSLRQGVLQNQEELFF
>17|TRBV11-2|TRBJ1-5
CASSLGGTGARREPQHF
>14|TRBV11-2|TRBJ2-7
CASTITGGWDEQYF
>16|TRBV9|TRBJ1-1
CASSYPPGVRREEAFF
>17|TRBV15|TRBJ1-5
CATRVGLAGGSGQPQHF
>15|TRBV2|TRBJ2-2
CASSEGAGRTGELFF
>13|TRBV28|TRBJ2-7
CASTGTPLVEQYF
>21|TRBV20-1|TRBJ2-3
CSARLPTPKGTKVHNTDTQYF
>15|TRBV5-5|TRBJ2-7
CASSPGTSRSYEQYF
>14|TRBV29-1|TRBJ2-7
CSVVGQGLIHEQYF
>17|TRBV10-3|TRBJ2-2
CASSYVIGTEAGGELFF
>13|TRBV10-3|TRBJ1-2
CAISESKDSGYTF
>12|TRBV20-1|TRBJ2-7
CSATRDSYEQYF
>16|TRBV6-5|TRBJ1-5
CASSPQGARDNQPQHF
>18|TRBV20-1|TRBJ2-7
CSAMPPGFAGGRSYEQYF
>15|TRBV7-7|TRBJ2-5
CASSLRRDLQETQYF
>14|TRBV7-9|TRBJ1-6
CASSPVRGNSPLHF
>14|TRBV7-9|TRBJ2-5
CASSPPLGGETQYF
>15|TRBV18|TRBJ1-3
CASSPPGLAANTIYF
>15|TRBV7-8|TRBJ2-5
CASSLTGTGGETQYF
>15|TRBV19|TRBJ1-5
CASSTLTGAGQPQHF
>15|TRBV6-5|TRBJ2-6
CASSYRSSGANVLTF
>15|TRBV25-1|TRBJ2-3
CASSHSGRYTDTQYF
>14|TRBV10-3|TRBJ2-5
CATSDRGSQETQYF
>16|TRBV10-2|TRBJ2-7
CASSRYDSGITYEQYF
>13|TRBV29-1|TRBJ1-4
CSVDLVGDEKLFF
>12|TRBV7-9|TRBJ1-6
CASSEAHSPLHF
>14|TRBV20-1|TRBJ2-7
CSAPRTGGFYEQYF
>13|TRBV10-3|TRBJ1-1
CAISRATGTEAFF
>15|TRBV5-5|TRBJ1-2
CASSLVIGQWDGYTF
>13|TRBV2|TRBJ1-5
CASGTVRDQPQHF
>13|TRBV5-1|TRBJ1-1
CASSLTGGTEAFF
>17|TRBV12-3/TRBV12-4|TRBJ1-4
CASSLGQRKGANEKLFF